The rows below give T cell receptor beta chains drawn from one sample of a study of radiotherapy plus CTLA-4 blockade in lung cancer. Using immunoSEQ multiplex PCR, the repertoire was profiled, and TCRdb retains in-frame clones only, with some absent. Seen here are more than 90,000 clones, about four fifths observed once, and the top ten hold approximately 4.7%. The source was peripheral blood, collected from a patient treated with radiotherapy plus ipilimumab. The receptors were sampled from a human donor with non-small cell lung cancer who had a partial response to radiotherapy plus ipilimumab. Each CDR3 is given with its conserved first and last residue. The D gene is left open where the match is weak.

cdr3_nt	cdr3_aa	d_call	v_call	j_call
TGTGCCAGCAGCCCTGCCCCGCGGACAAGATCCAGTGAAGCTTTCTTT	CASSPAPRTRSSEAFF	.	TRBV11-2	TRBJ1-1
TGTGCCAGCAGCTTATTTCCAGGGGAGACCCAGTACTTC	CASSLFPGETQYF	.	TRBV7-2	TRBJ2-5
TGTGCCAGCCGGGCCCCAGGGCAATTCACCGGGGAGCTGTTTTTT	CASRAPGQFTGELFF	.	TRBV6-1	TRBJ2-2
TGTGCCAGCAGCTTAATGTCCAGGGAACTGTTTTTT	CASSLMSRELFF	.	TRBV7-2	TRBJ1-4
TGTGCCAGCAGCAGGGGGACAGCTAATGAAAAACTGTTTTTT	CASSRGTANEKLFF	TRBD1	TRBV9	TRBJ1-4
TGTGCCAGCAGCTTTACGACTAGCGGATACAATGAGCAGTTCTTC	CASSFTTSGYNEQFF	TRBD2	TRBV7-9	TRBJ2-1
TGTGCCAGCACCAAAGCTGGGACTGCGGGCGGGGAGCTGTTTTTT	CASTKAGTAGGELFF	.	TRBV9	TRBJ2-2
TGCGCCAGCAGCACAACCACAGGGGGCCTTTACAATGAGCAGTTCTTC	CASSTTTGGLYNEQFF	TRBD1	TRBV5-1	TRBJ2-1
TGTGCCAGCAGGACCCCCTCCCAGGGGGTGCAGTACTTC	CASRTPSQGVQYF	TRBD1	TRBV6-1	TRBJ2-7
TGTACCAGCAGTGAACCCCCTATAGATGAGCAGTTCTTC	CTSSEPPIDEQFF	.	TRBV6-1	TRBJ2-1
TGCAGCGTTGAAGATTTTAATGGCCCGAACCTCTACAATGAGCAGTTCTTC	CSVEDFNGPNLYNEQFF	.	TRBV29-1	TRBJ2-1
TGTGCCAGTAGTATGCAAACGGGACAGGGAATTTCGGGCAATCAGCCCCAGCATTTT	CASSMQTGQGISGNQPQHF	TRBD1	TRBV19	TRBJ1-5
TGTGCCAGCAGCGCTTCGACTAGCGGGAGGGTTGAGCAGTTCTTC	CASSASTSGRVEQFF	TRBD2	TRBV9	TRBJ2-1
TGTGCCAGCAGTCAGACAGGGTTGAATCAGCCCCAGCATTTT	CASSQTGLNQPQHF	TRBD1	TRBV5-1	TRBJ1-5
TGCGCCAGCAGTGTGACGCCCGGGACTAGACCAGAGACCCAGTACTTC	CASSVTPGTRPETQYF	TRBD2	TRBV10-2	TRBJ2-5
TGCAGCGCACAATCAAGAGGGGGTAACTATGGCTACACCTTC	CSAQSRGGNYGYTF	.	TRBV29-1	TRBJ1-2
TGCGCCAGCAGCTTGGGGGGCGCGGCTAACTATGGCTACACCTTC	CASSLGGAANYGYTF	.	TRBV5-1	TRBJ1-2
TGTGCCAGCAGCTTCGGACAGGGAGATGGCTACACCTTC	CASSFGQGDGYTF	TRBD1	TRBV7-9	TRBJ1-2